By proportion, the clone carrying this T cell receptor (beta chain) is medium-sized. Its antigen is undetermined. No patient had received any treatment before thyroid surgery. CDR3 size: 14 residues. V lost 1 base and J 3 bases, leaving 7 bases between the germline ends. Germline V CDR1 and CDR2: MNHNS, SASEGT. This entry is derived from a study of metastatic and nonmetastatic thyroid tumors. Whole-study context: A comparison of repertoires was made across blood and tumor or nodule tissue from malignant and benign thyroid patients.

Study conclusions and caveats: Significantly greater TCR beta diversity was reportedly found in malignant thyroid tumors than in benign nodules (in blood and tumor).

Source study methods: A classifier for distant metastasis in papillary thyroid cancer was constructed using CDR3 differences observed across clinicopathological groups. TCRdb re-processed the PCR reads through MiXCR. TCRdb, rather than the study authors, made the V and J calls. The data hold 30,000 or so clones, with 25% to 30% observed a single time. Input material: blood. The sequence was collected from a female donor with papillary thyroid cancer or a benign thyroid nodule (not recorded which). Some clones in this sample may be carry-over from other donors' samples. The V and J genes are TRBV6-1 and TRBJ2-1; tentatively, D is TRBD2 (5 bases). Written as DNA, the CDR3 is TGTGCCAGCAGTGAAGATCGGGGCTACAATGAGCAGTTCTTC. It is translated as CASSEDRGYNEQFF.